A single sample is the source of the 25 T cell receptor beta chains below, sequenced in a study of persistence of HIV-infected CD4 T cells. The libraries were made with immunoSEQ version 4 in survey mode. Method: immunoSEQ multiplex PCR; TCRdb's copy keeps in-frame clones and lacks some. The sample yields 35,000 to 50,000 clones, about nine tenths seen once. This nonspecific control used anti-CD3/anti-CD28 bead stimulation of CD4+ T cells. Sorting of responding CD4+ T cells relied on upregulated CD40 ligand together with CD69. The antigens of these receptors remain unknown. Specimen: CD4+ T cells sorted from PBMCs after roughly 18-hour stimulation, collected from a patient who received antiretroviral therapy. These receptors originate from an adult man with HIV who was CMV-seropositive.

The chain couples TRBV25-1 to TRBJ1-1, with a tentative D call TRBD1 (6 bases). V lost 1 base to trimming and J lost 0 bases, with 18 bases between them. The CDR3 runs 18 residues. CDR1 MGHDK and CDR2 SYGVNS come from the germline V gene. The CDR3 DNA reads TGTGCCAGCAGTGAATTTCGTCAGGGGCCTAGGATGAACACTGAAGCTTTCTTT. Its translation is CASSEFRQGPRMNTEAFF.

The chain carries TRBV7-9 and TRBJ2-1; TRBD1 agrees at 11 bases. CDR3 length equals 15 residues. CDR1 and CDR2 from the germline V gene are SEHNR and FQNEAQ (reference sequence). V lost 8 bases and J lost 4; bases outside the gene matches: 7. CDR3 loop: CASEPGQGEYNEQFF. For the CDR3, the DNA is TGTGCCAGCGAACCGGGACAGGGGGAATACAATGAGCAGTTCTTC.

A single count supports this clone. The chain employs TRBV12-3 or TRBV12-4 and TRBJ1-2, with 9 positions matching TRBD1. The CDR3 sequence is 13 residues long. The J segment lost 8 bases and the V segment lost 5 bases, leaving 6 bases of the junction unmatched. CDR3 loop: CASSQQGARGYTF. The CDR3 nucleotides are TGTGCCAGCAGTCAACAGGGGGCGCGGGGCTACACCTTC.

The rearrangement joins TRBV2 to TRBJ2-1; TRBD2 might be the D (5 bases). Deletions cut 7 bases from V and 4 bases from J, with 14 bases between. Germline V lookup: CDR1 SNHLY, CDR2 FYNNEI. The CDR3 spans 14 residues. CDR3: CASMRTGKYNEQFF. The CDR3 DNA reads TGTGCCAGCATGCGGACGGGAAAGTACAATGAGCAGTTCTTC.

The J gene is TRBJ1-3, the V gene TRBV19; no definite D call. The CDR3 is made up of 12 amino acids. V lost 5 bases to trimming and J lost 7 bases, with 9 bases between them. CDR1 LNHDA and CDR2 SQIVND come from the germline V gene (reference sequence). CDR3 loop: CASSAPRNTIYF. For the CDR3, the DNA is TGTGCCAGTAGTGCCCCCAGGAACACCATATATTTT.

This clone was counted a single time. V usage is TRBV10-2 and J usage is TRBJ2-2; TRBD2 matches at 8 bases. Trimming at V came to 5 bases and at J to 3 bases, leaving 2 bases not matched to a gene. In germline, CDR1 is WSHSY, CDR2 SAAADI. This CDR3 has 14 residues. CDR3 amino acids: CASSLGGDTGELFF. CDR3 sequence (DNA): TGCGCCAGCAGTCTCGGGGGGGACACCGGGGAGCTGTTTTTT.

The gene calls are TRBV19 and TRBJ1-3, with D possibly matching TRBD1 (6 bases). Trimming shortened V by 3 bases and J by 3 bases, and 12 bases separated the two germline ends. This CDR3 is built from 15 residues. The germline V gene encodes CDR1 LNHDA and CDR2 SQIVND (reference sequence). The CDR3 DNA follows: TGTGCCAGTAGTATCGGACAGCTCCTTGGAAACACCATATATTTT. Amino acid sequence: CASSIGQLLGNTIYF.

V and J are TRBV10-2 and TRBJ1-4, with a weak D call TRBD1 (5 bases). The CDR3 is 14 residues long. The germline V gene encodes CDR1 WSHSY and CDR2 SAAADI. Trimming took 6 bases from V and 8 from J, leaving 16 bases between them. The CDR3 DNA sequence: TGCGCCAGCAGAGGCAGGGATTTTGGCGAAAAACTGTTTTTT. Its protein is CASRGRDFGEKLFF.

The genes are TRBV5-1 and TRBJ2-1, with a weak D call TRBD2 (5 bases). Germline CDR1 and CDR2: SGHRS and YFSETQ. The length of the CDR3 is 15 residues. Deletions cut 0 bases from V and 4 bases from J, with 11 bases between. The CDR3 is CASSLASSYYNEQFF. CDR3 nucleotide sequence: TGCGCCAGCAGCTTGGCTAGCTCATATTACAATGAGCAGTTCTTC.

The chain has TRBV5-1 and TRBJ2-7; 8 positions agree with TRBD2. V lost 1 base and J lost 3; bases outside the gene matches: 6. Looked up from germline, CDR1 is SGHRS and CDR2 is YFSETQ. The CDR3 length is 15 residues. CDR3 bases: TGCGCCAGCAGCTTGACGGGACTAGAAATCTACGAGCAGTACTTC. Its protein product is CASSLTGLEIYEQYF.

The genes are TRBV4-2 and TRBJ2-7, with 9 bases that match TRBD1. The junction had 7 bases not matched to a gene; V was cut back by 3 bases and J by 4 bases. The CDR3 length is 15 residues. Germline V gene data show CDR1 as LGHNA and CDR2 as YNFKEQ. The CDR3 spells CASSQQQGAGYEQYF. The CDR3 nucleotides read TGTGCCAGCAGCCAGCAACAGGGGGCTGGATACGAGCAGTACTTC.

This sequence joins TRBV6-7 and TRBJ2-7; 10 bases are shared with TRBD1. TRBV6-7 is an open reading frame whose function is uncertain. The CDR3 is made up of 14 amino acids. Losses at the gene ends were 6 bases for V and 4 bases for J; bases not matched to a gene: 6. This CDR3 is CASSPRTGGYEQYF. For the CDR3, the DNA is TGTGCCAGCAGCCCAAGGACAGGGGGATACGAGCAGTACTTC.

The CDR3 coding sequence is TGTGCCAGCAGCAAGACCTTGCGGGGGGATACGCAGTATTTT. Protein product: CASSKTLRGDTQYF. The gene calls are TRBV14 and TRBJ2-3; 7 bases are shared with TRBD2. This CDR3 comprises 14 residues. After removal of 5 bases from V and 6 bases from J, the junction contained 8 bases not matched to a gene. In germline, CDR1 is SGHDN, CDR2 FVKESK.

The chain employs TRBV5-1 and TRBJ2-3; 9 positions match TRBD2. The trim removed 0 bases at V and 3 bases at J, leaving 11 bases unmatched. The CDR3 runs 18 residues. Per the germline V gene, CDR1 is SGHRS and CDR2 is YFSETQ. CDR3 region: CASSLVPAGGGGTDTQYF. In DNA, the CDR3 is TGCGCCAGCAGCTTGGTCCCCGCCGGCGGGGGGGGGACAGATACGCAGTATTTT.

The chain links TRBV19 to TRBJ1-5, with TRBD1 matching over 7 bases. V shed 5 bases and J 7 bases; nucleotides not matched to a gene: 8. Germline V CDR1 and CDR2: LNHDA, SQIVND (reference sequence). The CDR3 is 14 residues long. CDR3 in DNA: TGTGCCAGTAGTCCGAGGGGGCTGGGGCAGCCCCAGCATTTT. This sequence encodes CASSPRGLGQPQHF.

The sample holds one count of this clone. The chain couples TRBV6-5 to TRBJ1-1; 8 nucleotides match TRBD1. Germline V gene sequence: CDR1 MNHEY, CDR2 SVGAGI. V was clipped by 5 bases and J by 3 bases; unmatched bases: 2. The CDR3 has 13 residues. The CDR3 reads CASSKQGDTEAFF. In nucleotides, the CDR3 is TGTGCCAGCAGTAAACAGGGGGACACTGAAGCTTTCTTT.

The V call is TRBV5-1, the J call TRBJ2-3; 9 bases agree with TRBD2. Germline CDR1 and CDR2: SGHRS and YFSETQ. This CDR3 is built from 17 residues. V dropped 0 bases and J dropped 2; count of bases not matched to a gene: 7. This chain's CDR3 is CASSLGLAAKPTDTQYF. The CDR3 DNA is TGCGCCAGCAGCTTGGGACTAGCGGCGAAGCCCACAGATACGCAGTATTTT.

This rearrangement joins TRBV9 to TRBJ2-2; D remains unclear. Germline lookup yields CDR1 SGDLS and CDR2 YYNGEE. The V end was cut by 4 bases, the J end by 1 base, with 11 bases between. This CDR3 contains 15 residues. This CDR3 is CASSLSLGNTGELFF. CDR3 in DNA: TGTGCCAGCAGCCTCTCCCTTGGGAACACCGGGGAGCTGTTTTTT. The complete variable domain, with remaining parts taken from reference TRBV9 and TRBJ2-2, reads DSGVTQTPKHLITATGQRVTLRCSPRSGDLSVYWYQQSLDQGLQFLIQYYNGEERAKGNILERFSAQQFPDLHSELNLSSLELGDSALYFCASSLSLGNTGELFFGEGSRLTVL.

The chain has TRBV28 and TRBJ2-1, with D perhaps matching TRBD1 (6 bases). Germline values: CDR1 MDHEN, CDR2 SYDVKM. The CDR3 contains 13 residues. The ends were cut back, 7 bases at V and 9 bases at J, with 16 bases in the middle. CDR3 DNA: TGTGCCAGCACCCAAGGACAGATCGGTGAGCAGTTCTTC. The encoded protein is CASTQGQIGEQFF.

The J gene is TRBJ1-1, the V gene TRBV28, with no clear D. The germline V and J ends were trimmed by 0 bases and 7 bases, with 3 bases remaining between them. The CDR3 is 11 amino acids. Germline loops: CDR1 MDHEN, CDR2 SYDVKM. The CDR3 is CASSLWDEAFF. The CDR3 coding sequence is TGTGCCAGCAGTTTATGGGATGAAGCTTTCTTT.

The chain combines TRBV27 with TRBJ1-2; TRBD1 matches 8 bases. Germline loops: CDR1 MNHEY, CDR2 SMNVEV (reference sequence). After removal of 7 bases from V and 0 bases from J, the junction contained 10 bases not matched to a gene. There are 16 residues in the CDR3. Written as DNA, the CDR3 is TGTGCCAGCACCCCAGTTTACAGGGGGGCTAACTATGGCTACACCTTC. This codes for CASTPVYRGANYGYTF.

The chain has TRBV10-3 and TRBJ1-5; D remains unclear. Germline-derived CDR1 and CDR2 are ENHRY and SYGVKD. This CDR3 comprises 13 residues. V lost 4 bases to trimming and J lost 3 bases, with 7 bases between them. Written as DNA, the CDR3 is TGTGCCATCAGTGGGTTGGTCAATCAGCCCCAGCATTTT. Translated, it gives CAISGLVNQPQHF.

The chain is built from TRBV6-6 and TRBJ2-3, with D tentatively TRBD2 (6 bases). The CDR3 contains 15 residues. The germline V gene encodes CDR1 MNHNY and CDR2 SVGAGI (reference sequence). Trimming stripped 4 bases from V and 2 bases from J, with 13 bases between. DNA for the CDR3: TGTGCCAGCAGTTCCACGGGAGCATCCACAGATACGCAGTATTTT. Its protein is CASSSTGASTDTQYF.

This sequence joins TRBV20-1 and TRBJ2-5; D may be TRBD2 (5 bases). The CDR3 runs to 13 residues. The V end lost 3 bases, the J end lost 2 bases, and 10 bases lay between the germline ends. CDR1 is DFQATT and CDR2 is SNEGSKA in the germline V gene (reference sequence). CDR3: CSASRAAQETQYF. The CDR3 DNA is TGCAGTGCTAGTCGAGCGGCTCAAGAGACCCAGTACTTC.

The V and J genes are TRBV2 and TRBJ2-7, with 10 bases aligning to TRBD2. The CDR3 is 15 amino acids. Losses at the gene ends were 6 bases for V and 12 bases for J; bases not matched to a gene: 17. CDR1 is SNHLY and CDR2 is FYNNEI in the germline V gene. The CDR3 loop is CASRGTSEVWGRWYF. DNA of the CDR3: TGTGCCAGCAGGGGGACTAGCGAGGTTTGGGGACGTTGGTACTTC. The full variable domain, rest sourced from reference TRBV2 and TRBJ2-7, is EPEVTQTPSHQVTQMGQEVILRCVPISNHLYFYWYRQILGQKVEFLVSFYNNEISEKSEIFDDQFSVERPDGSNFTLKIRSTKLEDSAMYFCASRGTSEVWGRWYFGPGTRLTVT.